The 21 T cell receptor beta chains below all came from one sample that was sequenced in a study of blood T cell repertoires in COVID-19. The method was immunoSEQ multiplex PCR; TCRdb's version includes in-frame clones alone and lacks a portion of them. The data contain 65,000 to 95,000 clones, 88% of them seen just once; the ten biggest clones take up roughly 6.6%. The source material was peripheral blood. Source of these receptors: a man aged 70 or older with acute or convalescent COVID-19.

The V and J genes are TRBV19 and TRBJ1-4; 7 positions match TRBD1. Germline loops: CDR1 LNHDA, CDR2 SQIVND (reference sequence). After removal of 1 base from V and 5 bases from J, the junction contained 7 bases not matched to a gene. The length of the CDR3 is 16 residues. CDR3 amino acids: CASSIVRTGGNEKLFF. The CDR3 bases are TGTGCCAGTAGTATAGTACGGACAGGTGGGAATGAAAAACTGTTTTTT.

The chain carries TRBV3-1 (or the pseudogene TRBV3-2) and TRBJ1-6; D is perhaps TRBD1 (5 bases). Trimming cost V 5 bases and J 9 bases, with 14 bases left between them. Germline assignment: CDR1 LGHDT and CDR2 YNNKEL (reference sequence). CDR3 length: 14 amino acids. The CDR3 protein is CASSAGTLVSPLHF. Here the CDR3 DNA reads TGTGCCAGCAGCGCCGGGACTCTCGTTTCACCCCTCCACTTT.

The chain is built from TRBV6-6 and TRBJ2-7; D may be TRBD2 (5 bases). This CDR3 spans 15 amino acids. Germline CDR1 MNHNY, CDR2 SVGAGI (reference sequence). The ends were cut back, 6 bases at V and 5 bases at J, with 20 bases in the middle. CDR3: CASRDGRTDGDEQYF. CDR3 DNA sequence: TGTGCCAGCAGAGACGGCCGGACTGACGGGGACGAGCAGTACTTC.

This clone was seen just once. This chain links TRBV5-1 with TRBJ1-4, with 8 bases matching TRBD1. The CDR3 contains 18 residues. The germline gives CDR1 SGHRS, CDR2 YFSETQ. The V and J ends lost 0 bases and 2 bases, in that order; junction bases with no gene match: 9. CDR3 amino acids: CASSLEFKTGDTNEKLFF. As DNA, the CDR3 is TGCGCCAGCAGCTTGGAATTTAAGACAGGGGACACTAATGAAAAACTGTTTTTT.

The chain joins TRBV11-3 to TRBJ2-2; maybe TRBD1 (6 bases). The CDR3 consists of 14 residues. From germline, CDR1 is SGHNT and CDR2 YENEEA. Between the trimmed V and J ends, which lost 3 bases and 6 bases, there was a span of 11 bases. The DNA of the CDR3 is TGTGCCAGCAGCTTTTTCCAGGGGTCCGGGGAGCTGTTTTTT. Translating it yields CASSFFQGSGELFF.

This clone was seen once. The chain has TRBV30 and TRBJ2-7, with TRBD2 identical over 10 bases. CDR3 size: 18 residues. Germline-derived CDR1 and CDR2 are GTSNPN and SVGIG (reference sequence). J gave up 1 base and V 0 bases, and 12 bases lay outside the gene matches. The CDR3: CAWSVGAGGLCGSYEQYF. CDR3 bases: TGTGCCTGGAGTGTAGGAGCGGGAGGGCTCTGTGGGTCCTACGAGCAGTACTTC.

CDR3 coding DNA: TGTGCCAGCAGAACACTAGCGGGAGCGGGGGAGACCCAGTACTTC. Translation: CASRTLAGAGETQYF. The J gene is TRBJ2-5, the V gene TRBV7-3; 11 bases fit TRBD2. Germline CDR1 reads SGHTA; CDR2 reads FQGTGA. The CDR3 contains 15 residues. The V and J ends lost 6 bases and 5 bases, in that order; junction bases with no gene match: 8. The full variable domain, its missing parts supplied by reference TRBV7-3 and TRBJ2-5, is GAGVSQTPSNKVTEKGKYVELRCDPISGHTALYWYRQSLGQGPEFLIYFQGTGAADDSGLPNDRFFAVRPEGSVSTLKIQRTERGDSAVYLCASRTLAGAGETQYFGPGTRLLVL.

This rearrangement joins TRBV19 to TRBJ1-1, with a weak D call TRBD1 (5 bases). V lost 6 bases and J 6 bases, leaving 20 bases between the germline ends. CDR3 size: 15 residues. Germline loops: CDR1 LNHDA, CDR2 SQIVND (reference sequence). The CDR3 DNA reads TGTGCCAGTAGGCCCCCGCAGGGAGGTTTCGCTGAAGCTTTCTTT. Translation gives CASRPPQGGFAEAFF.

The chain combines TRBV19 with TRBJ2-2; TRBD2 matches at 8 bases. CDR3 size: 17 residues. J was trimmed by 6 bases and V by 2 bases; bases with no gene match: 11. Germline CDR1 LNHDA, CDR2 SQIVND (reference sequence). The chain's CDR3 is CASSIFSGETISGELFF. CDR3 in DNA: TGTGCCAGTAGTATATTTAGCGGGGAGACCATATCCGGGGAGCTGTTTTTT.

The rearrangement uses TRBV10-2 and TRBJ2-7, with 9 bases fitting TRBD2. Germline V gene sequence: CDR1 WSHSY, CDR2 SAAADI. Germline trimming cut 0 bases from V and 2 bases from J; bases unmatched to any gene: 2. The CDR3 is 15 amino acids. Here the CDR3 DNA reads TGCGCCAGCAGTGAGTCCGGGACTAGCACCTACGAGCAGTACTTC. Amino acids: CASSESGTSTYEQYF.

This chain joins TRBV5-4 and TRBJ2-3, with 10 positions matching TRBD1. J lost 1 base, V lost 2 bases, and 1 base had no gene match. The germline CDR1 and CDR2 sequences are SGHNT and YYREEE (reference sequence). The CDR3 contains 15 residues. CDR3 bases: TGTGCCAGCAGCTTAGGGACAGGGGGCACAGATACGCAGTATTTT. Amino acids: CASSLGTGGTDTQYF.

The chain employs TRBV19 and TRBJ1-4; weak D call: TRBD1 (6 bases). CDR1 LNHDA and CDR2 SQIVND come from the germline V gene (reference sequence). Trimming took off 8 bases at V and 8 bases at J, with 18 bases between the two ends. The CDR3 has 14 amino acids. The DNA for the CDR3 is TGTGCCAGTGACACCACAGGGATCGGGGAAAAACTGTTTTTT. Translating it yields CASDTTGIGEKLFF.

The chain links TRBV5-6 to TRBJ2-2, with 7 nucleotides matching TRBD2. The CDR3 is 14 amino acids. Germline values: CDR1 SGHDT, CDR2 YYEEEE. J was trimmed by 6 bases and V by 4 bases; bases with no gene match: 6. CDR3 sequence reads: CASSLRGVAGELFF. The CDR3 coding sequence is TGTGCCAGCAGCCTTCGGGGGGTGGCCGGGGAGCTGTTTTTT. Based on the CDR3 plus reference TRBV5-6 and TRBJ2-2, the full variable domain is DAGVTQSPTHLIKTRGQQVTLRCSPKSGHDTVSWYQQALGQGPQFIFQYYEEEERQRGNFPDRFSGHQFPNYSSELNVNALLLGDSALYLCASSLRGVAGELFFGEGSRLTVL.

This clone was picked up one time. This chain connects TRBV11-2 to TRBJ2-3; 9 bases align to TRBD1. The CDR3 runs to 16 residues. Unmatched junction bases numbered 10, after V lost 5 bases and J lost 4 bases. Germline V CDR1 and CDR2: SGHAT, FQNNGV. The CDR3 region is CASSPTGTGRADTQYF. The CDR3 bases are TGTGCCAGCAGCCCGACCGGGACAGGGAGGGCAGATACGCAGTATTTT.

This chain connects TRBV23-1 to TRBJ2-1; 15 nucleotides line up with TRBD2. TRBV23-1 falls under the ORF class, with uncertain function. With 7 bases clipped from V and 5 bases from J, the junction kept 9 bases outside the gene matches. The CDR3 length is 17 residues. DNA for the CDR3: TGCGCCAGCACTGGGACTAGCGGGAGGTTGGCGGACAATGAGCAGTTCTTC. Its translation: CASTGTSGRLADNEQFF.

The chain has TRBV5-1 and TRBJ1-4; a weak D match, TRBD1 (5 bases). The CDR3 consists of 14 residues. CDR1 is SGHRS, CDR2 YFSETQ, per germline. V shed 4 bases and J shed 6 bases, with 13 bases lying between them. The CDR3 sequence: CASSLDGQDEKLFF. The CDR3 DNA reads TGCGCCAGCAGCCTGGATGGACAAGATGAAAAACTGTTTTTT.

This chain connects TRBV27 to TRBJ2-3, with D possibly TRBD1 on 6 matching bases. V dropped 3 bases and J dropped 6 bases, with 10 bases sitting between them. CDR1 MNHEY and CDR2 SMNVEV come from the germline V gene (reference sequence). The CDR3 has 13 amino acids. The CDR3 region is CASSFGRGDTQYF. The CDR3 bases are TGTGCCAGCAGTTTCGGCAGGGGTGATACGCAGTATTTT.

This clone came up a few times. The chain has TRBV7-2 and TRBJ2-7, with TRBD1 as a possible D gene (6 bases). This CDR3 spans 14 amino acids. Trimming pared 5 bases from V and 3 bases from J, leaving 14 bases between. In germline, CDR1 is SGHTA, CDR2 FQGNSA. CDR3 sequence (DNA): TGTGCCAGCAGCCTAAGCAGGGGCGTCTACGAGCAGTACTTC. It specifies CASSLSRGVYEQYF.

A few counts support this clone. CDR3 nucleotide sequence: TGTGCCTGGAGTGTCGGGTTGTCAAAAAACATTCAGTACTTC. It codes for CAWSVGLSKNIQYF. The V gene is TRBV30, the J gene TRBJ2-4; D remains unclear. Per the germline V gene, CDR1 is GTSNPN and CDR2 is SVGIG (reference sequence). The CDR3 contains 14 residues. Between the trimmed V and J ends, which lost 0 bases and 4 bases, there was a span of 10 bases.

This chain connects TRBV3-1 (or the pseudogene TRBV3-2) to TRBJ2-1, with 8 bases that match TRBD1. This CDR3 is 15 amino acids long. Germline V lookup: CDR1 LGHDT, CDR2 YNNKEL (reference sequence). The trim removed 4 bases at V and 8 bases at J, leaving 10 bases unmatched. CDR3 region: CASSRGQGLVDEQFF. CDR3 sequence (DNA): TGTGCCAGCAGCCGCGGACAGGGTTTGGTGGATGAGCAGTTCTTC.

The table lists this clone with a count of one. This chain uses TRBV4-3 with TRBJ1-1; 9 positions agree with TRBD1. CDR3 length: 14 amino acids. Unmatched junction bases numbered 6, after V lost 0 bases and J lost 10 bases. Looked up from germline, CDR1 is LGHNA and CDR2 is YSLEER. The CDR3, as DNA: TGCGCCAGCAGCCAAGACGGACAGGGGTTGGGAGCTTTCTTT. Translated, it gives CASSQDGQGLGAFF.